The sequence of this TCR beta chain was determined in a study of Tregs in tolerant kidney transplant recipients. Whole-study context: Mixed chimerism was transient after nonmyeloablative marrow transplants from related graft donors.

General study points: Changing PCR primers prevented nucleotide comparison between some patients' samples.

For this clone: Its specificity is unknown.

Thawed PBMCs were FACS-sorted into unstimulated CD4+CD25+CD127- regulatory T cells, CD4+CD25- non-regulatory cells, CD4 and CD8 cells. Regulatory T cells were sorted from thawed PBMCs rested overnight at 37°C with approximately 190 IU/ml IL-2. The data were produced by immunoSEQ multiplex PCR, yet TCRdb's version contains in-frame clones alone and is incomplete. The sample contains more than 60,000 clones, around 85% of which appear only once. Sequences were derived from Tregs from blood, sampled before the transplant. The clonotype comes from a human donor who received a combined kidney and bone marrow transplant.

In nucleotides, the CDR3 is TGTGCCAGCAGCTCCAGGGGGCTGGGGACCGGGGAGCTGTTTTTT. Its translation: CASSSRGLGTGELFF. This rearrangement joins TRBV5-4 to TRBJ2-2, with 8 bases lining up with TRBD1. Looked up from germline, CDR1 is SGHNT and CDR2 is YYREEE (reference sequence). With V trimmed by 3 bases and J by 5 bases, 6 bases remained unmatched. This CDR3 spans 15 amino acids.